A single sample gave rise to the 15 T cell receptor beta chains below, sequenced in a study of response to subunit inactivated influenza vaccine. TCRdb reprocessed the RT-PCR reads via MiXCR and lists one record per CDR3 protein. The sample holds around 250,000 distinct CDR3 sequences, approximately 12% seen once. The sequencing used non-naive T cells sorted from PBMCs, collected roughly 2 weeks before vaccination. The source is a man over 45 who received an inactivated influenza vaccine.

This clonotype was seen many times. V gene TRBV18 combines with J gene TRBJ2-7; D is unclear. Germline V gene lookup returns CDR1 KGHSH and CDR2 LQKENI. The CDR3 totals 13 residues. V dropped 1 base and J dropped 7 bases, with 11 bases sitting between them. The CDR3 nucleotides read TGTGCCAGCTCACCACAAGAAAGAGGAGAGCAGTACTTC. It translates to CASSPQERGEQYF.

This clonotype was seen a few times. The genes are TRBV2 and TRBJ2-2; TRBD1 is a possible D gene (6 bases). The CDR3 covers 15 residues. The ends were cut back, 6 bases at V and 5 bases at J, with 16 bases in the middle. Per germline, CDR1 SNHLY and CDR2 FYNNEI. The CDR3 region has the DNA TGTGCCAGCAGGGCAGGGGCTAGCAGGACCGGGGAGCTGTTTTTT. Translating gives CASRAGASRTGELFF.

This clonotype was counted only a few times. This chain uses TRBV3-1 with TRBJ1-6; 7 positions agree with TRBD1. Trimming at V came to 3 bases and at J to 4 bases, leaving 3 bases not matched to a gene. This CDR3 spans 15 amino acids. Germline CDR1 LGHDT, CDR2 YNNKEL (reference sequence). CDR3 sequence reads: CASSQGQPYNSPLHF. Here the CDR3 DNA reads TGTGCCAGCAGCCAGGGACAGCCTTATAATTCACCCCTCCACTTT.

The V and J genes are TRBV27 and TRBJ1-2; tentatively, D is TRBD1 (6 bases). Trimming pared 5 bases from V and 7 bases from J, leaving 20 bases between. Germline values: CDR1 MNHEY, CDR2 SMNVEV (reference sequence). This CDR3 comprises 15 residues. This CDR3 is CASSPPDSGISGYTF. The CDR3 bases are TGTGCCAGCAGTCCCCCGGACAGTGGCATATCTGGCTACACCTTC.

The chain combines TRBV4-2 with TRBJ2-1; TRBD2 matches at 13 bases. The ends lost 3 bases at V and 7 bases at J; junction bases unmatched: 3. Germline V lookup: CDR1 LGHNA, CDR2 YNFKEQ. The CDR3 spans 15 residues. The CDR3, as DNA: TGTGCCAGCAGCCATACTAGCGGGAGGGGTAATGAGCAGTTCTTC. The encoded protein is CASSHTSGRGNEQFF.

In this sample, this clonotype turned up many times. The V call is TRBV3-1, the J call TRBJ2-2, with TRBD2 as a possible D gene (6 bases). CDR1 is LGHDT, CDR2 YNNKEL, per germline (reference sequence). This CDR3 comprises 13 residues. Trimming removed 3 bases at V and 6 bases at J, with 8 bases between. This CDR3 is CASSQGTPGELFF. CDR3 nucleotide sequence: TGTGCCAGCAGCCAGGGGACTCCCGGGGAGCTGTTTTTT. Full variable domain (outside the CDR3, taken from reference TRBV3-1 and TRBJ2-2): DTAVSQTPKYLVTQMGNDKSIKCEQNLGHDTMYWYKQDSKKFLKIMFSYNNKELIINETVPNRFSPKSPDKAHLNLHINSLELGDSAVYFCASSQGTPGELFFGEGSRLTVL.

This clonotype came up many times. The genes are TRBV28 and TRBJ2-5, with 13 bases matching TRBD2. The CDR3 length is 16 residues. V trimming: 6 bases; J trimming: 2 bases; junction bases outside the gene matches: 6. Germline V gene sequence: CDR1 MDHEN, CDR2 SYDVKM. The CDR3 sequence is CASSPQLAGGQETQYF. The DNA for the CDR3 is TGTGCCAGCAGCCCCCAACTAGCGGGAGGGCAAGAGACCCAGTACTTC.

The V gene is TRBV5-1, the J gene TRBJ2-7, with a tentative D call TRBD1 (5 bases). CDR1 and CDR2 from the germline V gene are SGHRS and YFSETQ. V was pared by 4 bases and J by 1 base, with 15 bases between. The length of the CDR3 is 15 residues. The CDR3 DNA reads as TGCGCCAGCAGCCCCGACAGCAGCCTTTCCTACGAGCAGTACTTC. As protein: CASSPDSSLSYEQYF.

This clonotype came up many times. CDR3 nucleotide sequence: TGCGCCAGCAGCTTGACTCCCGGAGAGACCCAGTACTTC. Translated, it gives CASSLTPGETQYF. This sequence joins TRBV5-1 and TRBJ2-5; D unclear. V dropped 1 base and J dropped 4 bases, with 8 bases sitting between them. Germline lookup yields CDR1 SGHRS and CDR2 YFSETQ. There are 13 residues in the CDR3. Looking up the rest from reference TRBV5-1 and TRBJ2-5 gives the full variable domain: KAGVTQTPRYLIKTRGQQVTLSCSPISGHRSVSWYQQTPGQGLQFLFEYFSETQRNKGNFPGRFSGRQFSNSRSEMNVSTLELGDSALYLCASSLTPGETQYFGPGTRLLVL.

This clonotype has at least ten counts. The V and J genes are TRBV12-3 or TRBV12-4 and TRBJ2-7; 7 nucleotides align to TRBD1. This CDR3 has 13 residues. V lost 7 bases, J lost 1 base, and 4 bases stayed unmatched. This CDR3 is CASTDRDSYEQYF. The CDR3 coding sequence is TGTGCCAGCACCGACAGGGATTCCTACGAGCAGTACTTC.

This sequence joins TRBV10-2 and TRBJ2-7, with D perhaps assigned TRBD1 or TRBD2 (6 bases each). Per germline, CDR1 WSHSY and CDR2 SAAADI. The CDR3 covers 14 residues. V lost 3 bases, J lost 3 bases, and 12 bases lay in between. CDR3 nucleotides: TGCGCCAGCAGTGATAGGGGGGCAATCTACGAGCAGTACTTC. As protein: CASSDRGAIYEQYF.

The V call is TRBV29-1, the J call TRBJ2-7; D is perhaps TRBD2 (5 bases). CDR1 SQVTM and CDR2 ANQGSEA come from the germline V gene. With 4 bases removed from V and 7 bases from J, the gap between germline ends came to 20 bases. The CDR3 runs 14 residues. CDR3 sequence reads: CSVAPSRIGLEQYF. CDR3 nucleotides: TGCAGCGTTGCCCCTAGCAGGATCGGGTTAGAGCAGTACTTC.

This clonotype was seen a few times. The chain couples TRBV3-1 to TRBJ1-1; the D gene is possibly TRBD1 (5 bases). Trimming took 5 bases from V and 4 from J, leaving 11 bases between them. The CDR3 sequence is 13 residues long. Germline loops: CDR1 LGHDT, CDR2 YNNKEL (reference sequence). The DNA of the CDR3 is TGTGCCAGCAGCGACCCACAGGTCACTGAAGCTTTCTTT. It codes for CASSDPQVTEAFF.

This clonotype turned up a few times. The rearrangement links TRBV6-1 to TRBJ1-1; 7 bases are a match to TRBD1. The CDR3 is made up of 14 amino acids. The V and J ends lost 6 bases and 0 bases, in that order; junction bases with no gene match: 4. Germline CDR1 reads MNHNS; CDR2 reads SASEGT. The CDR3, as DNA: TGTGCCAGCAGGCAGGGGGGAATGAACACTGAAGCTTTCTTT. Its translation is CASRQGGMNTEAFF.

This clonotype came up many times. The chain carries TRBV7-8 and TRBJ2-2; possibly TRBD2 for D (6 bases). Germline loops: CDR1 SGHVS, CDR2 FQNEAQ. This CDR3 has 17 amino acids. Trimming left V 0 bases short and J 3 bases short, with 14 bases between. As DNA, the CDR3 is TGTGCCAGCAGCTTAGCAACGGGCGGGACCGACACCGGGGAGCTGTTTTTT. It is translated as CASSLATGGTDTGELFF.